These 20 T cell receptor beta chains originate from one sample sequenced in a study of T-cell reconstitution after alpha-beta-depleted transplantation in children. The TCRbeta library was prepared with unique molecular identifiers. Each CDR3 protein is one row after TCRdb ran MiXCR on the PCR reads. The sample yields roughly 280,000 distinct CDR3 sequences, about 9.9% seen once. The sample in question was peripheral blood, obtained 180 days after TCRalphabeta/CD19-depleted stem cell transplant. The origin of the receptors is a male patient aged 2 to 10 who had a stem cell transplant for chronic granulomatous disease, so the T cells may come from the graft donor.

In this sample, this clonotype turned up many times. The chain is built from TRBV5-1 and TRBJ2-3; possible D gene TRBD2, 6 bases. The CDR3 sequence is 14 residues long. V was trimmed by 3 bases and J by 8 bases, leaving 16 bases between them. In germline, CDR1 is SGHRS, CDR2 YFSETQ. CDR3 protein: CASSYTGTEITQYF. In DNA form, the CDR3 reads TGCGCCAGCAGCTACACCGGGACTGAAATTACGCAGTATTTT.

This clonotype occurred many times. This sequence joins TRBV7-9 and TRBJ1-2; 9 nucleotides match TRBD1. The CDR3 covers 17 residues. V lost 1 base, J lost 6 bases, and 12 bases stayed unmatched. The V gene's germline CDR1 is SEHNR and CDR2 FQNEAQ (reference sequence). The CDR3 region is CASSLEEIQGAEHGYTF. The DNA of the CDR3 is TGTGCCAGCAGCTTAGAGGAAATACAGGGGGCAGAGCATGGCTACACCTTC.

This clonotype showed up many times. The rearrangement uses TRBV12-3 or TRBV12-4 and TRBJ1-2; tentative D call: TRBD1 (5 bases). The CDR3 totals 17 residues. Trimming took 1 base from V and 2 from J, leaving 17 bases between them. The chain's CDR3 is CASSLGFGQGVNYGYTF. The CDR3 DNA reads as TGTGCCAGCAGTTTAGGATTCGGGCAGGGCGTCAACTATGGCTACACCTTC.

Concerning this clonotype: A much larger clone lies a single base off, so this may be a read error. This rearrangement joins TRBV9 to TRBJ2-5; maybe TRBD2 (5 bases). V was clipped by 2 bases and J by 5 bases, with 19 bases between them. The CDR3 sequence is 16 residues long. CDR1 and CDR2 (germline): SGDLS, YYNGEE. The CDR3 DNA sequence: TGTGCCAGCAGCGTGGCGGGCGTTGATAAGGTGGAGACCCAGTACTTC. This sequence encodes CASSVAGVDKVETQYF.

This clonotype was recorded many times. CDR3 residues: CASSLGGPGYGYTF. DNA for the CDR3: TGTGCCAGCAGTTTGGGGGGGCCTGGCTATGGCTACACCTTC. V and J are TRBV28 and TRBJ1-2; D is possibly TRBD1 (6 bases). Trimming cost V 3 bases and J 4 bases, with 12 bases left between them. The CDR3 has 14 amino acids. CDR1 is MDHEN and CDR2 is SYDVKM in the germline V gene.

This clonotype was counted many times. The chain combines TRBV12-3 or TRBV12-4 with TRBJ1-5, with D tentatively TRBD1 (5 bases). CDR3 size: 13 residues. Trimming cost V 8 bases and J 1 base, with 9 bases left between them. The CDR3: CASGHLSNQPQHF. Written as DNA, the CDR3 is TGTGCCAGCGGACACCTAAGCAATCAGCCCCAGCATTTT.

This clonotype showed up many times. The rearrangement uses TRBV4-1 and TRBJ1-1; D gene ambiguous. This CDR3 comprises 17 residues. Germline V lookup: CDR1 MGHRA, CDR2 YSYEKL. The V end was cut by 0 bases, the J end by 0 bases, with 14 bases between. This chain's CDR3 is CASSQDGPAWMNTEAFF. CDR3 in DNA: TGCGCCAGCAGCCAAGATGGGCCGGCTTGGATGAACACTGAAGCTTTCTTT.

This clonotype has at least ten counts. As DNA, the CDR3 is TGTGCCAGCAGTTACTCGACTACAAGGGGACAGGGTCCTCCGGGGCTCGCTGAAGCTTTCTTT. It codes for CASSYSTTRGQGPPGLAEAFF. The chain employs TRBV6-2 or TRBV6-3 and TRBJ1-1, with 9 bases matching TRBD1. V dropped 0 bases and J dropped 6; count of bases not matched to a gene: 23. CDR1 MNHEY and CDR2 SVGEGT come from the germline V gene. The CDR3 is 21 amino acids.

This clonotype was picked up many times. The chain couples TRBV28 to TRBJ2-7; 10 bases line up with TRBD1. J lost 2 bases, V lost 5 bases, and 6 bases had no gene match. Looked up from germline, CDR1 is MDHEN and CDR2 is SYDVKM. There are 15 residues in the CDR3. Here the CDR3 reads CASSASGTGAYEQYF. The CDR3 nucleotides are TGTGCCAGCAGTGCGTCCGGGACAGGGGCCTACGAGCAGTACTTC. The variable domain in full, with the rest retrieved from reference TRBV28 and TRBJ2-7, is DVKVTQSSRYLVKRTGEKVFLECVQDMDHENMFWYRQDPGLGLRLIYFSYDVKMKEKGDIPEGYSVSREKKERFSLILESASTNQTSMYLCASSASGTGAYEQYFGPGTRLTVT.

This clonotype was seen repeatedly, ten times or more. This rearrangement joins TRBV15 to TRBJ2-1, with D hard to call. Germline assignment: CDR1 LNHNV and CDR2 YYDKDF (reference sequence). With 1 base removed from V and 7 bases from J, the gap between germline ends came to 11 bases. This CDR3 is 14 amino acids long. CDR3 nucleotide sequence: TGTGCCACCAGCAGAGTTGCCTGGGCTAATGAGCAGTTCTTC. The encoded protein is CATSRVAWANEQFF.

This clonotype was counted at least ten times. A junction boundary mismatches the germline segment, possibly from a read error. The chain links TRBV12-3 or TRBV12-4 to TRBJ2-4; 8 bases align to TRBD1. The CDR3 is 14 amino acids. CDR3 loop: CASRLGQAKNVQYF. The CDR3 DNA follows: TGTGCCAGCAGGCTGGGACAGGCCAAAAACGTTCAGTACTTC.

The J gene is TRBJ2-5, the V gene TRBV6-1; 9 nucleotides match TRBD1. Per germline, CDR1 MNHNS and CDR2 SASEGT. The junction had 15 bases not matched to a gene; V was cut back by 5 bases and J by 5 bases. The CDR3 runs to 17 residues. The CDR3 DNA is TGTGCCAGCAGTCAGAACAGGGGGCTTTTTCAATTCGAGACCCAGTACTTC. This translates into CASSQNRGLFQFETQYF.

There are many counts of this clonotype. The genes are TRBV18 and TRBJ1-2, with no clear D. V was cut by 2 bases and J by 9 bases, with 19 bases left in between. This CDR3 region has 15 residues. Germline V gene sequence: CDR1 KGHSH, CDR2 LQKENI. The CDR3 sequence: CASSPDTTQHNRYTF. As DNA, the CDR3 is TGTGCCAGCTCACCAGATACGACCCAACATAATCGCTACACCTTC.

The table lists this clonotype with many counts. The genes are TRBV6-1 and TRBJ2-7; D tentatively fits TRBD1 or TRBD2 (5 bases each). Germline V gene data show CDR1 as MNHNS and CDR2 as SASEGT. The CDR3 totals 14 residues. The V and J ends lost 3 bases and 2 bases respectively, with 11 bases between them. The CDR3 nucleotides read TGTGCCAGCAGTGAGGGGACCTTACCCTACGAGCAGTACTTC. Translating gives CASSEGTLPYEQYF.

In this sample, this clonotype turned up many times. The chain joins TRBV29-1 to TRBJ1-1; 8 nucleotides line up with TRBD1. Germline CDR1 is SQVTM and CDR2 is ANQGSEA. The CDR3 spans 13 residues. With V trimmed by 3 bases and J by 1 base, 1 base remained unmatched. The CDR3 DNA follows: TGCAGCGTTGAGACAGGGGAGAACACTGAAGCTTTCTTT. This codes for CSVETGENTEAFF. Variable domain in full (rest from reference TRBV29-1 and TRBJ1-1): SAVISQKPSRDICQRGTSLTIQCQVDSQVTMMFWYRQQPGQSLTLIATANQGSEATYESGFVIDKFPISRPNLTFSTLTVSNMSPEDSSIYLCSVETGENTEAFFGQGTRLTVV.

In this sample, this clonotype turned up once. The chain couples TRBV19 to TRBJ2-4, with D tentatively TRBD1 (5 bases). CDR3 length: 13 residues. V was clipped by 11 bases and J by 4 bases, with 15 bases between them. Germline V gives CDR1 LNHDA, CDR2 SQIVND (reference sequence). CDR3 protein: CASKGPNKNIQYF. CDR3 nucleotides: TGTGCCTCGAAGGGGCCAAATAAAAACATTCAGTACTTC.

This clonotype was observed many times. This chain links TRBV12-3 or TRBV12-4 with TRBJ1-5; D unclear. The V gene lost 4 bases and the J gene lost 2 bases, with 9 bases spanning the gap. The CDR3 is 14 residues long. The CDR3: CASSWGRGNQPQHF. As DNA, the CDR3 is TGTGCCAGCAGTTGGGGAAGGGGCAATCAGCCCCAGCATTTT.

This clonotype was observed many times. V and J are TRBV29-1 and TRBJ1-1, with 7 positions matching TRBD1. Germline CDR1 is SQVTM and CDR2 is ANQGSEA. V dropped 4 bases and J dropped 5; count of bases not matched to a gene: 7. CDR3 length: 13 residues. As DNA, the CDR3 is TGCAGCGTTGCCGGGACAGTACGGACTGAAGCTTTCTTT. Protein product: CSVAGTVRTEAFF.

V usage is TRBV11-2 and J usage is TRBJ2-7; 8 nucleotides line up with TRBD1. From germline, CDR1 is SGHAT and CDR2 FQNNGV. There are 15 residues in the CDR3. The ends lost 0 bases at V and 5 bases at J; junction bases unmatched: 6. Written as DNA, the CDR3 is TGTGCCAGCAGCTTAGATCGGACAGGGTGGAACGAGCAGTACTTC. Protein: CASSLDRTGWNEQYF.

There are many counts of this clonotype. The V call is TRBV12-3 or TRBV12-4, the J call TRBJ1-1; D remains ambiguous. The germline V and J ends were trimmed by 6 bases and 1 base, with 9 bases remaining between them. The CDR3 covers 13 residues. The CDR3 sequence: CASSPTENTEAFF. Written as DNA, the CDR3 is TGTGCCAGCAGCCCGACCGAGAACACTGAAGCTTTCTTT.